This TCR beta chain derives from a study of blood T cells in healthy people across ages. Together with a sample-barcoded 5' primer, a J-beta primer mix was included in a second PCR lasting about 7 to 12 cycles. Each sample provided no less than 2.5 million CDR3-containing paired-end reads. MiXCR, applied by TCRdb to the 5' RACE reads, yields one record per CDR3 protein. Of around 800,000 distinct CDR3 sequences listed, about 53% were seen once; the top ten hold about 42%. The germline V gene encodes CDR1 MNHEY and CDR2 SMNVEV (reference sequence). J was trimmed by 2 bases and V by 7 bases; bases with no gene match: 3. This CDR3 contains 13 residues. This clonotype was detected a few times.

Sequencing used blood. This receptor was taken from an elderly man in good health. The J gene is TRBJ1-2, the V gene TRBV27, with 8 bases identical to TRBD1. The CDR3, as DNA: TGTGCCAGCAAGGCAGGGGGCAACTATGGCTACACCTTC. Its translation: CASKAGGNYGYTF.